The text below deals with one T cell receptor (beta chain). The antigen remains undetermined. The PCR was carried out with 60 Vbeta primers and 13 Jbeta primers. Some clones are missing from TCRdb's copy, which holds only in-frame ones; the method was immunoSEQ multiplex PCR. The sample has about 89,000 clones, under 80% seen once; the top ten hold around 1.5%. These data come from a study of cytomegalovirus exposure and HLA in healthy donors. Findings of the study overall: Roughly uniform sequencing depth across donors was assumed, possibly incorrectly. Among TCR sequences, most were rare, though some public TCRs appeared in many donors. For TCR beta chains, V- and J-gene trimming was later linked to a missense DCLRE1C variant. Using a false discovery rate of 0.05, a later analysis showed that approximately 18,000 TCR beta sequences were associated with HLA alleles.

CDR3 length equals 13 residues. V gave up 6 bases and J gave up 0 bases, with 8 bases separating them. The V gene's germline CDR1 is SGHVS and CDR2 FQNEAQ. This chain uses TRBV7-8 with TRBJ1-1; D is unresolved. Sequencing was carried out using PBMCs. This TCR was sampled from a male donor in good health and CMV-seronegative. In DNA form, the CDR3 reads TGTGCCAGCAGTCAGGCTTTGAACACTGAAGCTTTCTTT. This translates into CASSQALNTEAFF.